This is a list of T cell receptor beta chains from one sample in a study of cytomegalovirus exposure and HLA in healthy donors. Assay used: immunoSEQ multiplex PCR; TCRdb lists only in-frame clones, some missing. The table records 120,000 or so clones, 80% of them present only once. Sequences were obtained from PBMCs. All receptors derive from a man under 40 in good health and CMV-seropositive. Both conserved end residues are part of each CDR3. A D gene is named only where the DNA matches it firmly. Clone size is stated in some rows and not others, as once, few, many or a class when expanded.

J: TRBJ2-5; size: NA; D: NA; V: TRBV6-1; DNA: TGTGCCAGCAGTCTGCGGGACGGGATGGGAGAGACCCAGTACTTC; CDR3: CASSLRDGMGETQYF
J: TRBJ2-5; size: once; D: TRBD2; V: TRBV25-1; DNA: TGTGCCAGCAGTATCTTTAGCGGGGGCCCCGGGGAGACCCAGTACTTC; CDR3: CASSIFSGGPGETQYF
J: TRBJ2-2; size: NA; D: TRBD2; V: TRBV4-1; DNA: TGCGCCAGCAGTTTAGGACTAGCGGGGGGGCCCGGGGAGCTGTTTTTT; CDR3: CASSLGLAGGPGELFF
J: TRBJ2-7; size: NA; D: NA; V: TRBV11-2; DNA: TGTGCCAGCAGCCCCGGTCAAGTCGTAGCCTACGAGCAGTACTTC; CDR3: CASSPGQVVAYEQYF
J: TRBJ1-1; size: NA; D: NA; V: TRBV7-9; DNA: TGTGCCAGCAGCCAGCGAGGAGGGGACACTGAAGCTTTCTTT; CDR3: CASSQRGGDTEAFF
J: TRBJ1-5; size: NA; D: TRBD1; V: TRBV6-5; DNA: TGTGCCAGCAGCTTTGGGACAGGGGCCAATCAGCCCCAGCATTTT; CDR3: CASSFGTGANQPQHF
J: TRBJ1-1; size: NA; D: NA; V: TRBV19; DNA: TGTGCCAGTAGTAAGACAGCTCGGATGAACACTGAAGCTTTCTTT; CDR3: CASSKTARMNTEAFF
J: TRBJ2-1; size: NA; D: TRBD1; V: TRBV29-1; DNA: TGCAGCGTTGGAGGATTAGGACAGGGAACCTACAATGAGCAGTTCTTC; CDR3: CSVGGLGQGTYNEQFF
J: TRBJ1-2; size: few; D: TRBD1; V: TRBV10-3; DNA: TGTGCCATCATCGGACAGGGAGACTATGGCTACACCTTC; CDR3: CAIIGQGDYGYTF
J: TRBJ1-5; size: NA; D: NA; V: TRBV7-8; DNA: TGTGCCAGCAGCCGCCGGGGGACCGGGGGCAATCAGCCCCAGCATTTT; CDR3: CASSRRGTGGNQPQHF
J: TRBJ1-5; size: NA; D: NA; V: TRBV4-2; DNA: TGTGCCAGCAGCCAAGACCCGGGGGATTTAGTGTTTAGCCAGCCCCAGCATTTT; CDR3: CASSQDPGDLVFSQPQHF
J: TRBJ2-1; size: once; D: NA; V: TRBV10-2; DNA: TGCGCCAGCAGTGACGAGGGAAAGGCCCCCAATGAGCAGTTCTTC; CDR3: CASSDEGKAPNEQFF
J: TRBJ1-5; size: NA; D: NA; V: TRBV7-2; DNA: TGTGCCAGCAGCTTCAGGATCGATCAGCCCCAGCATTTT; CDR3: CASSFRIDQPQHF
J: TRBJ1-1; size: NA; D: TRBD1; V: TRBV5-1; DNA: TGCGCCAGCAGCTCTTGGGGACAGATGAACACTGAAGCTTTCTTT; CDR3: CASSSWGQMNTEAFF
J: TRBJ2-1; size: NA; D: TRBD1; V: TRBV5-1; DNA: TGCGCCAGCAGCTTCAGACCCCGACAGGGCTCCTACAATGAGCAGTTCTTC; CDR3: CASSFRPRQGSYNEQFF
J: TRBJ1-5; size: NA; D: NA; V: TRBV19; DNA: TGTGCCAGTAGTAGGGGGGGGACTTTTAATCAGCCCCAGCATTTT; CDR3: CASSRGGTFNQPQHF
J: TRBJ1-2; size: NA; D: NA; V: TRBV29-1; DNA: TGCAGCGTAACCCGCGGCGGCAACTATGGCTACACCTTC; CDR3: CSVTRGGNYGYTF
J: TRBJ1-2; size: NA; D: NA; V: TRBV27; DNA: TGTGCCACCGGCGGGCGAGCTAACTATGGCTACACCTTC; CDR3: CATGGRANYGYTF
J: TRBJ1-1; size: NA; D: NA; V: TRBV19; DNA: TGTGCCAGTAGTCGAGAGATGAACACTGAAGCTTTCTTT; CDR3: CASSREMNTEAFF
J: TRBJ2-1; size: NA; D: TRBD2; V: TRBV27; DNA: TGTGCCAGCAGTTTATGGAGACTAACGGGGGGAGCCAATGAGCAGTTCTTC; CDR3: CASSLWRLTGGANEQFF
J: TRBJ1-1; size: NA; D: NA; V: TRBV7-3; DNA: TGTGCCAGCAGCTTAAATCAGAACACTGAAGCTTTCTTT; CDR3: CASSLNQNTEAFF
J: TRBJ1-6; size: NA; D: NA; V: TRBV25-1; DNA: TGTGCCAGCAGTAAGAGGGTAGGAGATTCACCCCTCCACTTT; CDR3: CASSKRVGDSPLHF
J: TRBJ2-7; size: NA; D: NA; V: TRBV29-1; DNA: TGCAGCGTTGACCGGACGGGGAATCAAGAGCAGTACTTC; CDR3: CSVDRTGNQEQYF
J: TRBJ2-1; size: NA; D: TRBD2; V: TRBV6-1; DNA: TGTGCCAGCAGTGCCGCTAGCGGGCGGAGCTCCTACAATGAGCAGTTCTTC; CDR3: CASSAASGRSSYNEQFF
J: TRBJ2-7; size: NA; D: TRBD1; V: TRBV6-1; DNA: TGTGCCAGCAGTTTTACCGACAGGGTTTACGAGCAGTACTTC; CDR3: CASSFTDRVYEQYF
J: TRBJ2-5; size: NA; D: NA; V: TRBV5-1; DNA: TGCGCCAGCAGCTTGTTCGGGGAGACCCAGTACTTC; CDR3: CASSLFGETQYF
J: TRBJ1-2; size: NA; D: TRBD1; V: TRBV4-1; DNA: TGCGCCAGCAGCCACCTCCGGGACAGGGGGCTTTATGGCTACACCTTC; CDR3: CASSHLRDRGLYGYTF
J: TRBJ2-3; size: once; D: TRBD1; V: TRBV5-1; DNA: TGCGCCAGCAGCGAAGCCGGGACAGGTCAAGATACGCAGTATTTT; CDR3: CASSEAGTGQDTQYF
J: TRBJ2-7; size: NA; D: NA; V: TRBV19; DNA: TGTGCCAGTAGTATCCAAACAGGGATTGGCGAGCAGTACTTC; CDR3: CASSIQTGIGEQYF
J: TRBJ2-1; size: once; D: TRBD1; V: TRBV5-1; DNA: TGCGCCAGCAGCTTGTGGCAGGGGGCAAAAGTCGGCTCCTACAATGAGCAGTTCTTC; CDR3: CASSLWQGAKVGSYNEQFF
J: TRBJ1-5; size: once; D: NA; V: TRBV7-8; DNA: TGTGCCAGCAGCTTTAGGTCCGGGTTTAGCAATCAGCCCCAGCATTTT; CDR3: CASSFRSGFSNQPQHF
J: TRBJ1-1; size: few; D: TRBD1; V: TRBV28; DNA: TGTGCCAGCAGGAGAACAGACAGGGGGGAGAAAGCTTTCTTT; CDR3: CASRRTDRGEKAFF
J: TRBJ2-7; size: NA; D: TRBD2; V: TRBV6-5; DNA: TGTGCCAGCAGTCCTCCTAGCGGGGGTCGGTACGAGCAGTACTTC; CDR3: CASSPPSGGRYEQYF
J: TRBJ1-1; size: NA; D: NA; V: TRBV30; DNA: TGTGCCTGGAGTAGACCCCGGTGGGAGGTTGAAGGAGCTTTCTTT; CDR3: CAWSRPRWEVEGAFF
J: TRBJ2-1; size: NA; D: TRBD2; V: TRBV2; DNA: TGTGCCAGCAGTGAAAGTACTAGCGGGACCTACAATGAGCAGTTCTTC; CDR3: CASSESTSGTYNEQFF
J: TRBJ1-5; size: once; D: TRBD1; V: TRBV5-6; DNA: TGTGCCAGCAGCTTGGGCTCCGGGACAGCTTATAGCAATCAGCCCCAGCATTTT; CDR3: CASSLGSGTAYSNQPQHF
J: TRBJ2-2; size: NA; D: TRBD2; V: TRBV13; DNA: TGTGCCAGCAGCATCGGGACTAGCGGGGGGGCTGAGCTGTTTTTT; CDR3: CASSIGTSGGAELFF
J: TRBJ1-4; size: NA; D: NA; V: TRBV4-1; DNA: TGCGCCAGCAGCCACCCGGGCAGCGGGAATGAAAAACTGTTTTTT; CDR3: CASSHPGSGNEKLFF
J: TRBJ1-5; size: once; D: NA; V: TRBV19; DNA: TGTGCCAGTAGTCGAGGGAATCAGCCCCAGCATTTT; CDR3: CASSRGNQPQHF
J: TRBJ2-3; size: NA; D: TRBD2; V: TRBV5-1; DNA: TGCGCCAGCAGCTTCCAAGGACTAGCTGCAGATACGCAGTATTTT; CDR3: CASSFQGLAADTQYF
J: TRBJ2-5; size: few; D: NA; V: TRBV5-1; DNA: TGCGCCAGCAGAGTCAGAAGCCAAGAGACCCAGTACTTC; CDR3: CASRVRSQETQYF
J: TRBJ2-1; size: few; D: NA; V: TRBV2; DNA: TGTGCCAGCAGTGAGTGGCCCTACAATGAGCAGTTCTTC; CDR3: CASSEWPYNEQFF
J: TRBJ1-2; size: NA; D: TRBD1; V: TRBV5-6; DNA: TGTGCCAGCCATATACCTGACTACAGGGGGCAAGACGGCTACACCTTC; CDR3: CASHIPDYRGQDGYTF
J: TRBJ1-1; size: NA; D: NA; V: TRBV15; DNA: TGTGCCACCAGCAGAGGAACAGGGCCGACTGAAGCTTTCTTT; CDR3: CATSRGTGPTEAFF
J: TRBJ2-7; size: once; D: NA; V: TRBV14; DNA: TGTGCCAGCAGCCAAAGAGGGATTTCCTACGAGCAGTACTTC; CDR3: CASSQRGISYEQYF
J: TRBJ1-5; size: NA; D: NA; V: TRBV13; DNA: TGTGCCAGCAGCGCTGGGAGCGGGACGGTTAATCAGCCCCAGCATTTT; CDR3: CASSAGSGTVNQPQHF
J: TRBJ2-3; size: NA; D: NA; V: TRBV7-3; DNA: TGTGCCAGCAGCTTAGGGCAGGGGAGCACAGATACGCAGTATTTT; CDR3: CASSLGQGSTDTQYF
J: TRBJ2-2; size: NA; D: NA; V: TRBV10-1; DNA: TGCGCCAGCAGTGGTGGGGCATCGTACACCGGGGAGCTGTTTTTT; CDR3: CASSGGASYTGELFF
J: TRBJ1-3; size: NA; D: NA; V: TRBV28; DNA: TGTGCCAGCACCCCGGGTCTTTACCCTGGAAACACCATATATTTT; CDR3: CASTPGLYPGNTIYF
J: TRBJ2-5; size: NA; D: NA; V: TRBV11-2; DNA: TGTGCCAGCAGCTTAGAACCAGGCCAAGAGACCCAGTACTTC; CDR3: CASSLEPGQETQYF
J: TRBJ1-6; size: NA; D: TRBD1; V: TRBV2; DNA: TGTGCCAGCACCCCTGGGACAGGGGATAATTCACCCCTCCACTTT; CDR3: CASTPGTGDNSPLHF
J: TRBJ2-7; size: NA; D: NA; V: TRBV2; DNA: TGTGCCAGCAGGGCAGGGCTCGACGAGCAGTACTTC; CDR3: CASRAGLDEQYF
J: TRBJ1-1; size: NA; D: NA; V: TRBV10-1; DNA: TGCGCCAGCAGTGAGACAGGAGGGCCCACTGAAGCTTTCTTT; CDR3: CASSETGGPTEAFF
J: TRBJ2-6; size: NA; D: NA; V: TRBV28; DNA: TGTGCCAGCAGTTTCAGACAGACTCGCGGGGCCAACGTCCTGACTTTC; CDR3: CASSFRQTRGANVLTF